These T cell receptor beta chains were read from a single sample in a study of blood T cell repertoires in COVID-19. Assay used: immunoSEQ multiplex PCR; TCRdb lists only in-frame clones, some missing. Of tens of thousands of clones in the sample, over 60% were seen once. Sequencing used peripheral blood. Receptors were obtained from a woman of 80 years or more with active or convalescent COVID-19. CDR3s include the opening cysteine and the closing phenylalanine or tryptophan. The D gene is left open where the match is weak. Expanded clones get a size class; other rows say once, few or many, or leave the size out.

clone size: -
J gene: TRBJ1-5
D gene: TRBD1
V gene: TRBV7-8
CDR3 protein: CASSSMTGGGNQPQHF
CDR3 DNA: TGTGCCAGCAGCTCCATGACAGGGGGCGGCAATCAGCCCCAGCATTTT

clone size: once
J gene: TRBJ1-3
D gene: -
V gene: TRBV9
CDR3 protein: CASSASSGNTIYF
CDR3 DNA: TGTGCCAGCAGCGCCTCCTCTGGAAACACCATATATTTT

clone size: -
J gene: TRBJ1-6
D gene: -
V gene: TRBV7-9
CDR3 protein: CASSRGELNSPLHF
CDR3 DNA: TGTGCCAGCAGCCGGGGGGAGTTAAATTCACCCCTCCACTTT

clone size: -
J gene: TRBJ2-5
D gene: TRBD2
V gene: TRBV11-3
CDR3 protein: CASSLGTSGSETQYF
CDR3 DNA: TGTGCCAGCAGCTTAGGGACTAGTGGAAGTGAGACCCAGTACTTC

clone size: few
J gene: TRBJ1-2
D gene: TRBD1
V gene: TRBV4-3
CDR3 protein: CASSQVPTGVTEGYTF
CDR3 DNA: TGCGCCAGCAGCCAAGTTCCTACAGGGGTTACAGAGGGCTACACCTTC

clone size: -
J gene: TRBJ1-1
D gene: -
V gene: TRBV5-1
CDR3 protein: CASSLALGSGTEAFF
CDR3 DNA: TGCGCCAGCAGCTTGGCCCTGGGATCAGGGACTGAAGCTTTCTTT

clone size: -
J gene: TRBJ2-7
D gene: -
V gene: TRBV5-1
CDR3 protein: CASSLGIRGDPYEQYF
CDR3 DNA: TGCGCCAGCAGCTTGGGTATTAGAGGCGACCCCTACGAGCAGTACTTC

clone size: -
J gene: TRBJ2-7
D gene: -
V gene: TRBV3-1/TRBV3-2
CDR3 protein: CASSPAAGGYEQYF
CDR3 DNA: TGTGCCAGCAGCCCAGCGGCCGGGGGCTACGAGCAGTACTTC

clone size: -
J gene: TRBJ2-1
D gene: TRBD1
V gene: TRBV6-5
CDR3 protein: CASSRQGGSYNEQFF
CDR3 DNA: TGTGCCAGCAGCCGACAGGGCGGCTCCTACAATGAGCAGTTCTTC

clone size: -
J gene: TRBJ1-2
D gene: TRBD1
V gene: TRBV27
CDR3 protein: CASSLSGPWTGDGYTF
CDR3 DNA: TGTGCCAGCAGTTTATCCGGCCCCTGGACAGGCGATGGCTACACCTTC

clone size: -
J gene: TRBJ1-3
D gene: -
V gene: TRBV30
CDR3 protein: CAWSITSSGNTIYF
CDR3 DNA: TGTGCCTGGAGTATTACGAGCTCTGGAAACACCATATATTTT

clone size: -
J gene: TRBJ2-4
D gene: -
V gene: TRBV28
CDR3 protein: CASTPRGARAKNIQYF
CDR3 DNA: TGTGCCAGCACCCCCAGGGGGGCTCGAGCCAAAAACATTCAGTACTTC

clone size: few
J gene: TRBJ1-5
D gene: TRBD1
V gene: TRBV28
CDR3 protein: CASSLLGQENQPQHF
CDR3 DNA: TGTGCCAGCAGTTTACTCGGACAGGAGAATCAGCCCCAGCATTTT

clone size: -
J gene: TRBJ2-2
D gene: -
V gene: TRBV21-1
CDR3 protein: CASTPRGNRGDTGELFF
CDR3 DNA: TGTGCCAGCACCCCCAGGGGGAACAGGGGAGACACCGGGGAGCTGTTTTTT

clone size: -
J gene: TRBJ1-2
D gene: -
V gene: TRBV30
CDR3 protein: CAWSDRPHGYTF
CDR3 DNA: TGTGCCTGGAGTGACAGGCCCCATGGCTACACCTTC

clone size: once
J gene: TRBJ1-1
D gene: -
V gene: TRBV3-1/TRBV3-2
CDR3 protein: CASSRIPGGLVVNTEAFF
CDR3 DNA: TGTGCCAGCAGCCGGATTCCTGGAGGGCTCGTCGTGAACACTGAAGCTTTCTTT

clone size: -
J gene: TRBJ2-1
D gene: TRBD2
V gene: TRBV4-3
CDR3 protein: CASSQDTSGGYNEQFF
CDR3 DNA: TGCGCCAGCAGCCAAGATACTAGCGGGGGGTACAATGAGCAGTTCTTC

clone size: once
J gene: TRBJ2-7
D gene: -
V gene: TRBV27
CDR3 protein: CAAEANGGGKTYYEQYF
CDR3 DNA: TGTGCCGCGGAGGCTAACGGCGGGGGCAAAACTTACTACGAGCAGTACTTC

clone size: few
J gene: TRBJ1-2
D gene: TRBD1
V gene: TRBV19
CDR3 protein: CASSDRGRRGYTF
CDR3 DNA: TGTGCCAGTAGTGACAGGGGACGACGTGGCTACACCTTC

clone size: -
J gene: TRBJ2-7
D gene: TRBD1
V gene: TRBV6-5
CDR3 protein: CASSYSMTGGGQYF
CDR3 DNA: TGTGCCAGCAGTTACTCGATGACAGGGGGTGGGCAGTACTTC

clone size: -
J gene: TRBJ2-2
D gene: -
V gene: TRBV7-7
CDR3 protein: CASSLAFANAGELFF
CDR3 DNA: TGTGCTAGCAGCTTAGCGTTCGCGAACGCCGGGGAGCTGTTTTTT

clone size: -
J gene: TRBJ2-5
D gene: -
V gene: TRBV6-5
CDR3 protein: CASLLDSQLSETQYF
CDR3 DNA: TGTGCCAGCTTACTGGACAGCCAACTATCGGAGACCCAGTACTTC